The rows below give T cell receptor beta chains drawn from one sample of a study of T-cell memory formation after mild COVID-19. MiXCR, applied by TCRdb to the 5' RACE reads, yields one record per CDR3 protein. Among fewer than 700,000 distinct CDR3 sequences listed, about 20% were seen once. Material for sequencing was PBMCs or a T cell subset sorted from them (not recorded which). The receptors shown here come from an adult woman who had mild COVID-19 (a few samples of this study predate the infection). Cell type and time point are not known. Both conserved end residues are part of each CDR3. The D gene is left open where the match is weak. Rows may omit the clone size; those that give it use once, few, many or a size class.

TRBV12-3/TRBV12-4	.	few	TRBJ1-1	CASSLAAHKDEAFF	TGTGCCAGCAGTTTAGCGGCCCACAAGGATGAAGCTTTCTTT
TRBV5-6	TRBD2	.	TRBJ2-3	CASNLAGGPDTQYF	TGTGCCAGCAACCTCGCGGGAGGACCAGATACGCAGTATTTT
TRBV5-4	TRBD1	many	TRBJ2-1	CASSFGQGDNEQFF	TGTGCCAGCAGCTTCGGACAGGGGGACAATGAGCAGTTCTTC
TRBV9	.	few	TRBJ1-1	CASSASVRTEAFF	TGTGCCAGCAGCGCTTCGGTGAGGACTGAAGCTTTCTTT
TRBV9	TRBD1	.	TRBJ1-2	CASSPQGAHGYTF	TGTGCCAGCAGCCCCCAGGGGGCTCATGGCTACACCTTC
TRBV24-1	TRBD2	few	TRBJ2-1	CATSTSGGGLGLNEQFF	TGTGCCACCAGTACCTCAGGTGGGGGACTAGGTTTAAATGAGCAGTTCTTC
TRBV5-1	.	few	TRBJ1-2	CASSLRGGGDGYTF	TGCGCCAGCAGCTTGCGGGGAGGAGGTGACGGCTACACCTTC
TRBV20-1	TRBD2	.	TRBJ2-2	CSARRLAGVSNTGELFF	TGCAGTGCCAGAAGGCTAGCGGGGGTTTCGAACACCGGGGAGCTGTTTTTT
TRBV19	.	few	TRBJ2-1	CASTGVRSYNEQFF	TGTGCCAGTACGGGCGTTCGCTCCTACAATGAGCAGTTCTTC
TRBV3-1	TRBD1	.	TRBJ1-5	CASSPRGQGGSNQPQHF	TGTGCCAGCAGCCCGCGGGGACAGGGCGGTAGCAATCAGCCCCAGCATTTT
TRBV2	.	many	TRBJ2-5	CASSDSTGTQYF	TGTGCCAGCAGTGACAGTACAGGGACCCAGTACTTC
TRBV5-1	.	.	TRBJ2-1	CASSPDPGRREQFF	TGCGCCAGCAGCCCGGATCCGGGACGTAGAGAGCAGTTCTTC
TRBV4-1	TRBD1	.	TRBJ1-1	CASSQSGQGAGEAFF	TGCGCCAGCAGCCAAAGTGGACAGGGGGCGGGTGAAGCTTTCTTT
TRBV5-5	.	.	TRBJ1-5	CASSGGTFNQPQHF	TGTGCCAGCAGCGGGGGGACGTTCAATCAGCCCCAGCATTTT
TRBV7-2	.	.	TRBJ2-1	CASSFWTSGQFF	TGTGCCAGCAGCTTTTGGACAAGTGGGCAGTTCTTC
TRBV7-9	.	many	TRBJ2-3	CASSLIGGAGSTDTQYF	TGTGCCAGCAGCTTAATCGGTGGGGCGGGAAGCACAGATACGCAGTATTTT
TRBV11-2	.	few	TRBJ2-5	CASSSQGVETQYF	TGTGCCAGCAGCTCTCAGGGTGTCGAGACCCAGTACTTC
TRBV29-1	.	many	TRBJ2-1	CSVVAATAYNEQFF	TGCAGCGTTGTGGCGGCCACAGCCTACAATGAGCAGTTCTTC
TRBV5-5	.	few	TRBJ2-4	CASSLAFGGTTDF	TGTGCCAGCAGCTTGGCGTTCGGCGGGACCACGGACTTC
TRBV4-1	.	few	TRBJ1-1	CASSRLPGDPRNTEAFF	TGCGCCAGCAGCCGCCTTCCAGGTGATCCAAGGAACACTGAAGCTTTCTTT
TRBV15	.	.	TRBJ1-2	CATSRGVQVRPYGYTF	TGTGCCACCAGCAGAGGTGTCCAGGTACGACCCTATGGCTACACCTTC
TRBV12-3/TRBV12-4	.	few	TRBJ2-3	CASRQGGGGDTQYF	TGTGCCAGCAGGCAAGGGGGGGGCGGAGATACGCAGTATTTT
TRBV7-8	TRBD2	.	TRBJ2-3	CASSLAPPGLAGGYTDTQYF	TGTGCCAGCAGCTTAGCCCCCCCCGGACTAGCGGGGGGATACACAGATACGCAGTATTTT
TRBV29-1	.	few	TRBJ2-7	CSVDLGGHEQYF	TGCAGCGTTGATTTGGGAGGTCACGAGCAGTACTTC
TRBV27	.	.	TRBJ1-2	CASSLGGTGGYTF	TGTGCCAGCAGTTTGGGGGGTACCGGCGGCTACACCTTC
TRBV27	.	.	TRBJ2-6	CASSLVQSSGAKVLTF	TGTGCCAGCAGTTTAGTTCAGTCCTCTGGGGCCAAAGTCCTGACTTTC
TRBV20-1	.	.	TRBJ1-2	CSARDNRAGVTNYGYTF	TGCAGTGCTAGAGATAATCGAGCAGGGGTGACGAACTATGGCTACACCTTC
TRBV5-5	.	.	TRBJ2-3	CASSASGPDTQYF	TGTGCCAGCAGCGCATCTGGCCCGGATACGCAGTATTTT
TRBV2	.	.	TRBJ2-1	CASRPAGSGAGEQFF	TGTGCCAGCAGGCCGGCGGGGTCGGGGGCCGGTGAGCAGTTCTTC
TRBV20-1	TRBD1	.	TRBJ2-5	CSGWDRLEGETQYF	TGCAGTGGGTGGGACAGGCTCGAAGGGGAGACCCAGTACTTC
TRBV20-1	.	.	TRBJ2-3	CSAPDSGRGRDTQYF	TGCAGTGCCCCCGATTCGGGGCGGGGAAGAGATACGCAGTATTTT
TRBV7-2	.	.	TRBJ2-3	CASSLAPAGDTQYF	TGTGCCAGCAGCTTAGCGCCCGCGGGAGATACGCAGTATTTT
TRBV4-1	.	few	TRBJ2-5	CASSQDRAGWWDSQETQYF	TGCGCCAGCAGCCAAGATAGGGCTGGATGGTGGGACTCCCAAGAGACCCAGTACTTC
TRBV7-6	.	.	TRBJ2-5	CASSVLGATREETQYF	TGTGCCAGCAGCGTACTCGGGGCGACGCGAGAAGAGACCCAGTACTTC
TRBV5-1	.	.	TRBJ1-5	CASSLGPGEGNQPQHF	TGCGCCAGCAGCTTGGGCCCAGGGGAAGGCAATCAGCCCCAGCATTTT
TRBV2	.	few	TRBJ1-2	CASSEITDFYGYTF	TGTGCCAGCAGTGAAATTACCGACTTCTATGGCTACACCTTC